The subject of this entry is one T cell receptor (beta chain). A much larger clone lies one base from this, so it may be a read error. None of the included patients had other autoimmune diseases, uncontrolled infections, pregnancy or lactation, as these led to exclusion. Diagnosis relied on clinical symptoms, serum thyroxine, TRAb, thyroid ultrasound and orbital computed tomography. The sample belongs to a study of Graves' ophthalmopathy and Graves' hyperthyroidism. The CDR3 length is 16 residues. As the template, RNA transcripts were used to amplify TCR beta CDR3 regions. An opening RT-PCR round employed HTBI primers and preceded a second-round multiplex PCR. TCRdb itself ran the multiplex PCR reads through MiXCR, one entry per CDR3 protein. The table includes hundreds of thousands of distinct CDR3 sequences, approximately 15% detected once.

The clonotype comes from a woman aged 30 to 39 with Graves' ophthalmopathy. The specimen sequenced was blood. The chain carries TRBV12-3 or TRBV12-4 and TRBJ1-3, with 8 nucleotides matching TRBD1. CDR3 in amino acids: CAGSPGQGSSGNTIYF. The CDR3 nucleotides read TGTGCCGGCAGCCCCGGACAGGGTAGCTCTGGAAACACCATATATTTT.